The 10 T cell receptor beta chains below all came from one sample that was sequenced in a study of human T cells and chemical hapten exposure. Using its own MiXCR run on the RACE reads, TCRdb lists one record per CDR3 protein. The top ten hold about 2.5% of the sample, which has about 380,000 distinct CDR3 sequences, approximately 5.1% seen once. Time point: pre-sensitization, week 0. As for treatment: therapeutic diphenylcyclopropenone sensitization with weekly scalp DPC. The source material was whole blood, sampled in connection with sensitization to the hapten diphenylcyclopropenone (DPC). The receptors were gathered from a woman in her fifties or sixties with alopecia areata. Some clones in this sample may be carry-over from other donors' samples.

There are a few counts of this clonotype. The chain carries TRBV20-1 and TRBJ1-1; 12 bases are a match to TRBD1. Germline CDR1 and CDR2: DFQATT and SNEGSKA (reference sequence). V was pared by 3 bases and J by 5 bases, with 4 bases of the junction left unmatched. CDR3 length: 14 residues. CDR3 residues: CSARGQGAFTEAFF. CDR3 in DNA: TGCAGTGCTAGGGGACAGGGGGCTTTTACTGAAGCTTTCTTT.

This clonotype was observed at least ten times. CDR3: CASSLTQQETQYF. DNA of the CDR3: TGTGCCAGCAGCTTGACACAGCAAGAGACCCAGTACTTC. The rearrangement links TRBV7-3 to TRBJ2-5; D remains ambiguous. This CDR3 has 13 amino acids. Trimming removed 3 bases from V and 2 bases from J, with 7 bases in between. Germline CDR1 SGHTA, CDR2 FQGTGA.

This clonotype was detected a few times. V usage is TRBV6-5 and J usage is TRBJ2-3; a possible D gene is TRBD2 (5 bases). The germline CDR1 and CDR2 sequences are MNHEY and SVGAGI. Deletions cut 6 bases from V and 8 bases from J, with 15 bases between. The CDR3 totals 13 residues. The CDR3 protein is CASSRNSGITQYF. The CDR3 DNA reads TGTGCCAGCAGCAGAAATTCCGGGATTACGCAGTATTTT.

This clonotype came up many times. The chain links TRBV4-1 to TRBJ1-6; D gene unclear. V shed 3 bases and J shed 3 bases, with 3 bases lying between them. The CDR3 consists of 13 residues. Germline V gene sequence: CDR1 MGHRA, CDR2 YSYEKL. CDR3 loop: CASSQDYNSPLHF. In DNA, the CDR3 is TGCGCCAGCAGCCAGGACTATAATTCACCCCTCCACTTT.

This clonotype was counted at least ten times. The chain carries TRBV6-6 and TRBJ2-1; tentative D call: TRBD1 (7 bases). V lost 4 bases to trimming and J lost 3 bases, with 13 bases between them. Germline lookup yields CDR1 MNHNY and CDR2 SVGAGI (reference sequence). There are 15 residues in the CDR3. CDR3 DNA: TGTGCCAGCAGTTCCAGGGGGGTTATCTACAATGAGCAGTTCTTC. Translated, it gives CASSSRGVIYNEQFF.

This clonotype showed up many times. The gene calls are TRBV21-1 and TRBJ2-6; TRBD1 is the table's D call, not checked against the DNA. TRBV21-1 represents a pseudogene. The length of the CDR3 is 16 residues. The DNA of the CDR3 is TGTGCCAGCAGCAGGGGCTCAGGATCCGGGGCCAACGTCCTGACTTTC. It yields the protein CASSRGSGSGANVLTF.

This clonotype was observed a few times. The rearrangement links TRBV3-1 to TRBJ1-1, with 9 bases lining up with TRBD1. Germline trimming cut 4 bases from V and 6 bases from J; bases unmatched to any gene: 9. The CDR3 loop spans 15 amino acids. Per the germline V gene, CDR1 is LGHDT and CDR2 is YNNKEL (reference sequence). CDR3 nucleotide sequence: TGTGCCAGCAGCCCACGGGACAGGGTCCCCCCTGAAGCTTTCTTT. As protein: CASSPRDRVPPEAFF.

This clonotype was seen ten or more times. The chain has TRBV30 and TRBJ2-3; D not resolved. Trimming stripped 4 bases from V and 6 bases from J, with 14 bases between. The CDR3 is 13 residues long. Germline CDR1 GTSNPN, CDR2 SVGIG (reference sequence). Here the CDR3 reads CAWIRPSGDTQYF. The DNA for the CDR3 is TGTGCCTGGATTCGGCCATCCGGGGATACGCAGTATTTT.

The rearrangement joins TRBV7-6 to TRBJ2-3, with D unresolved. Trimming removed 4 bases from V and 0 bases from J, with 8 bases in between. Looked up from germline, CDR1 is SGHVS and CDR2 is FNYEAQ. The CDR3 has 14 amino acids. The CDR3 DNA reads TGTGCCAGCAGCTGGTTCGGCAGCACAGATACGCAGTATTTT. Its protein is CASSWFGSTDTQYF. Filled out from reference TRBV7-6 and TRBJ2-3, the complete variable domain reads GAGVSQSPRYKVTKRGQDVALRCDPISGHVSLYWYRQALGQGPEFLTYFNYEAQQDKSGLPNDRFSAERPEGSISTLTIQRTEQRDSAMYRCASSWFGSTDTQYFGPGTRLTVL.

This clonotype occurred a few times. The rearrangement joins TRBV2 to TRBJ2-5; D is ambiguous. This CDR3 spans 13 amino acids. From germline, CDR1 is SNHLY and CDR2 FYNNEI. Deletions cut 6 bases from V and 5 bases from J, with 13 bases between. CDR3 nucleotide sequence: TGTGCCAGCAGAGATCTCTACCTTGAGACCCAGTACTTC. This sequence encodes CASRDLYLETQYF. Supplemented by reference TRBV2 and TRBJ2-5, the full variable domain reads EPEVTQTPSHQVTQMGQEVILRCVPISNHLYFYWYRQILGQKVEFLVSFYNNEISEKSEIFDDQFSVERPDGSNFTLKIRSTKLEDSAMYFCASRDLYLETQYFGPGTRLLVL.